Below, 11 T cell receptor beta chains from the same sample are listed, as sequenced in a study of shared clonotypes between healthy human individuals. The table came from immunoSEQ multiplex PCR; TCRdb's copy has only in-frame clones and leaves some out. This table holds some 2,100,000 clones, approximately 94% found once. Sequencing used naive CD4+ T cells sorted from blood. The sample's subset: CD45RA+ positively selected. These receptors all come from a man aged 18 to 29 in good health.

V and J are TRBV7-2 and TRBJ2-1; 7 bases are shared with TRBD1. Germline CDR1 and CDR2: SGHTA and FQGNSA. With 6 bases clipped from V and 3 bases from J, the junction kept 8 bases outside the gene matches. CDR3 length equals 15 residues. CDR3 protein: CASSPRDSYYNEQFF. In DNA, the CDR3 is TGTGCCAGCAGTCCCCGGGACAGTTACTACAATGAGCAGTTCTTC.

Note on this clone: Other DNA sequences within the sample encode an identical CDR3. The CDR3 DNA sequence: TGCGCCAGCAGCTCTACTAGTAGCTCCTACAATGAGCAGTTCTTC. Protein product: CASSSTSSSYNEQFF. This chain uses TRBV5-1 with TRBJ2-1; D may be TRBD2 (5 bases). With 3 bases removed from V and 0 bases from J, the gap between germline ends came to 10 bases. The length of the CDR3 is 15 residues. Germline CDR1 is SGHRS and CDR2 is YFSETQ.

This chain joins TRBV10-3 and TRBJ2-2; 10 bases are a match to TRBD2. The CDR3 has 17 amino acids. Germline-derived CDR1 and CDR2 are ENHRY and SYGVKD. The V segment lost 4 bases and the J segment 4 bases; nucleotides outside the gene matches: 9. CDR3 region: CAISGPSGRAVTGELFF. The CDR3 DNA follows: TGTGCCATCAGTGGGCCAAGCGGGAGGGCGGTCACCGGGGAGCTGTTTTTT.

The V and J genes are TRBV30 and TRBJ2-7; 12 bases are shared with TRBD2. Germline V lookup: CDR1 GTSNPN, CDR2 SVGIG (reference sequence). The CDR3 consists of 15 residues. After removal of 2 bases from V and 5 bases from J, the junction contained 7 bases not matched to a gene. The CDR3 bases are TGTGCCTGGAGTTCCGGACTAGCGGGGAGCAACGAGCAGTACTTC. This sequence encodes CAWSSGLAGSNEQYF. The entire variable domain, with the rest obtained from reference TRBV30 and TRBJ2-7, is as follows: SQTIHQWPATLVQPVGSPLSLECTVEGTSNPNLYWYRQAAGRGLQLLFYSVGIGQISSEVPQNLSASRPQDRQFILSSKKLLLSDSGFYLCAWSSGLAGSNEQYFGPGTRLTVT.

CDR3 sequence (DNA): TGTGCCAGCAGTTCTATGCCGGGGACAGCGGCGGGCACAGATACGCAGTATTTT. This translates into CASSSMPGTAAGTDTQYF. The chain has TRBV28 and TRBJ2-3; 7 bases are a match to TRBD1. CDR1 and CDR2 (germline): MDHEN, SYDVKM. With 4 bases clipped from V and 1 base from J, the junction kept 14 bases outside the gene matches. The CDR3 loop spans 18 amino acids.

V gene TRBV5-1 combines with J gene TRBJ2-2; D gene unclear. Looked up from germline, CDR1 is SGHRS and CDR2 is YFSETQ. V lost 3 bases and J 3 bases, leaving 3 bases between the germline ends. The CDR3 consists of 12 residues. The CDR3 DNA reads as TGCGCCAGCAGCTATGACACCGGGGAGCTGTTTTTT. It specifies CASSYDTGELFF. The full variable domain, completed using reference TRBV5-1 and TRBJ2-2, is KAGVTQTPRYLIKTRGQQVTLSCSPISGHRSVSWYQQTPGQGLQFLFEYFSETQRNKGNFPGRFSGRQFSNSRSEMNVSTLELGDSALYLCASSYDTGELFFGEGSRLTVL.

This chain uses TRBV6-5 with TRBJ1-2; D is uncertain. The V gene lost 0 bases and the J gene lost 4 bases, with 15 bases spanning the gap. The length of the CDR3 is 16 residues. Germline V gene lookup returns CDR1 MNHEY and CDR2 SVGAGI. The CDR3 spells CASSYSSRGWGYGYTF. The DNA for the CDR3 is TGTGCCAGCAGTTACTCGAGTCGAGGGTGGGGCTATGGCTACACCTTC.

The chain uses TRBV27 and TRBJ1-6, with 7 bases fitting TRBD1. V lost 5 bases to trimming and J lost 7 bases; unmatched junction nucleotides: 8. This CDR3 spans 15 amino acids. CDR1 and CDR2 (germline): MNHEY, SMNVEV (reference sequence). The CDR3 is CASSPGGLTNSPLHF. In nucleotides, the CDR3 is TGTGCCAGCAGTCCAGGGGGACTGACCAATTCACCCCTCCACTTT.

This clone was seen a single time. This rearrangement joins TRBV25-1 to TRBJ2-7, with 9 bases matching TRBD2. CDR1 and CDR2 (germline): MGHDK, SYGVNS. The trim removed 5 bases at V and 5 bases at J, leaving 7 bases unmatched. The CDR3 covers 14 residues. CDR3 region: CASSTAGGWDEQYF. The CDR3 nucleotides read TGTGCCAGCAGTACAGCGGGAGGTTGGGACGAGCAGTACTTC.

This sequence joins TRBV28 and TRBJ1-6, with TRBD1 matching over 9 bases. This CDR3 spans 14 amino acids. CDR1 and CDR2 (germline): MDHEN, SYDVKM. J lost 9 bases, V lost 6 bases, and 6 bases had no gene match. The CDR3 nucleotides are TGTGCCAGCAGATACAGGGGGCTGAGTTCACCCCTCCACTTT. It is translated as CASRYRGLSSPLHF.

The chain recombines TRBV10-3 with TRBJ2-1; maybe TRBD1 (6 bases). The germline CDR1 and CDR2 sequences are ENHRY and SYGVKD. CDR3 length equals 16 residues. V was trimmed by 3 bases and J by 0 bases, leaving 12 bases between them. The CDR3 bases are TGTGCCATCAGTGACCTCCAGGGGAGCTCCTACAATGAGCAGTTCTTC. Translation gives CAISDLQGSSYNEQFF.